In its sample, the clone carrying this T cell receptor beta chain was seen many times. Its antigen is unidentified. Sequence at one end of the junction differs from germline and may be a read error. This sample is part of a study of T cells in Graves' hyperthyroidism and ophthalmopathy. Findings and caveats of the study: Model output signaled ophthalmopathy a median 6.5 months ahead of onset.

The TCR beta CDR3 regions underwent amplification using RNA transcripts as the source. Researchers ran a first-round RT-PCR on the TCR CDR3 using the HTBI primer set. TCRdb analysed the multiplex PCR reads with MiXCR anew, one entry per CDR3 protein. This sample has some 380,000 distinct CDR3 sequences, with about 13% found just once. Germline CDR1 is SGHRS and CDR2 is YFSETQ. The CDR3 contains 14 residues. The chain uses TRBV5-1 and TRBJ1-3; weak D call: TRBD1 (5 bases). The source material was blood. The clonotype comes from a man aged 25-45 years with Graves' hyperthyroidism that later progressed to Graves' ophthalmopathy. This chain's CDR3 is CASRLGLSGNTIYF. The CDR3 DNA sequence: TGCGCCAGCAGATTGGGACTCTCTGGAAACACCATATATTTT.